One and the same sample provided the 3 T cell receptor beta chains below, sequenced in a study of cytomegalovirus exposure and HLA in healthy donors. The PCR had 60 Vbeta and 13 Jbeta primers. Libraries were prepared by immunoSEQ multiplex PCR; TCRdb keeps only in-frame clonotypes and omits some of them. Counted here are fewer than 140,000 clones, roughly 80% occurring once; the ten biggest clones make up less than 2%. The sample was PBMCs. These receptor sequences come from a middle-aged man in good health and CMV-seronegative.

The V call is TRBV6-1, the J call TRBJ2-1, with 8 bases aligning to TRBD1. The CDR3 has 15 amino acids. Germline-derived CDR1 and CDR2 are MNHNS and SASEGT. With 5 bases clipped from V and 9 bases from J, the junction kept 12 bases outside the gene matches. This CDR3 reads CASSLPGGVPGEQFF. CDR3 DNA: TGTGCCAGCAGTCTACCAGGGGGCGTTCCCGGTGAGCAGTTCTTC.

CDR3 nucleotides: TGTGCCAGCAGTCCGCCGGGGACAGGGGTGGCCGGGGAGCTGTTTTTT. Translated: CASSPPGTGVAGELFF. The chain joins TRBV5-4 to TRBJ2-2; the match to TRBD1 covers 10 bases. The CDR3 has 16 amino acids. Trimming cost V 5 bases and J 6 bases; bases outside gene matches: 10. The germline gives CDR1 SGHNT, CDR2 YYREEE (reference sequence).

The rearrangement joins TRBV7-2 to TRBJ2-3, with 9 bases identical to TRBD1. This CDR3 contains 14 residues. Germline CDR1 reads SGHTA; CDR2 reads FQGNSA. Trimming at V came to 7 bases and at J to 5 bases, leaving 7 bases not matched to a gene. The CDR3: CASKLGQGEDTQYF. The CDR3 DNA reads TGTGCCAGCAAACTGGGACAGGGAGAAGATACGCAGTATTTT.